Included here is one T cell receptor (beta chain) sequence, with context. In this sample, this clonotype turned up many times. Its antigen is unknown. No qualities accompany the bases; no much larger clone lies one base away. Bulk unsorted tissue served as the source for RNA extraction, and RNA quality was assessed using a NanoDrop ND-1000 and an Agilent 2100. Newly diagnosed lung cancer patients without prior chemotherapy who had been admitted for thoracic surgery in China between August and November 2014 were enrolled as donors. Anyone who had undergone radiotherapy or chemotherapy before, or who had another cancer at the same time, was left out of the study. Surgical tissue pieces of about 1-2.1 cm3 were preserved in RNAlater solution and were kept at -80 degrees C until use. This sample is drawn from a study of tumor and adjacent non-tumor tissue in lung cancer (dated by TCRdb to about 2018). The study in broad terms: By cancer type, the cohort comprised eleven to twelve adenocarcinoma patients, 2 squamous cell carcinoma patients and 1 small cell lung cancer patient. Among the roughly 15 patients, ages ranged from roughly 31 to 80 years, roughly ten were men and 5 were women, and disease was TNM stage I to III. A total of fewer than 150 million productive TCRbeta reads were generated by sequencing, corresponding to an average of approximately 4.3 million reads per sample. Bulk TCRbeta repertoires were compared between lung tumor tissue and matched distant non-tumor lung tissue obtained from fewer than 18 lung cancer patients. For each patient, one tumor sample and one normal lung sample were taken, giving about 31 paired specimens that underwent TCRbeta CDR3 sequencing.

The protocol used for the library was multiplex PCR. TCRdb lists the instrument as Illumina HiSeq 2500. TCRbeta libraries were constructed through three rounds of nested PCR with primers (Table S4) according to protocols adapted from ARM-PCR. Before sequencing, PCR products of 200-500 bp were excised from the gel and purified with the QIAquick gel extraction kit. Turning to the authors' computational methods: Reads were cleaned with Trimmomatic, merged with FLASH into complete CDR3 sequences, and assigned to V(D)J germline segments with MiTCR. Clonal diversity was computed as the inverse Simpson's index with VDJtools. In-frame sequences without a premature stop codon were defined as productive reads. TCRdb took the public reads, trimmed them with fastp at Q25, ran MiXCR for clone calling and kept in-frame beta chains. Rows are unified per CDR3 protein, each entry keeping the most common DNA and genes. The V and J calls and clone size are TCRdb's, not the authors'. In all, the sample holds roughly 81,000 distinct CDR3 sequences, and about two thirds of those were seen once. Roughly 12% of the sample belongs to the ten largest clones.

From cysteine to phenylalanine, the CDR3 is 12 amino acids long. The read is trimmed to its CDR3 DNA, 36 bases read in frame from base 1. V gives up 3 bases and J gives up 10 bases, and the segment between their germline ends measures 13 bases. As encoded in the germline V gene, CDR1 is SGHDT while CDR2 is YYEEEE. The study at large found these results: The top 100 clones made up a significantly larger cumulative share of the repertoire in normal lung than in tumor tissue. The methods do not name the sequencing platform or mention unique molecular identifiers. Younger patients had significantly higher TCR diversity, and higher tumor TCR diversity was associated with shorter overall and disease-free survival. Because peripheral blood was not sequenced, the blood TCRbeta repertoires of the lung cancer patients in the study went unexamined. The cohort had only roughly 16 patients, and the authors noted that larger samples and more detailed clinical data are needed. TCR diversity (inverse Simpson) was significantly higher in tumor than in normal lung tissue (about 400 vs 180, P = 0.0075, Mann-Whitney U test).

The chain is encoded by TRBV5-6 joined to TRBJ1-1, with the D gene uncertain. The TCR originated in a woman between 65 and 79 years old with non-small cell lung cancer. The source material was lung tumor tissue. In nucleotides, the sequence is TGTGCCAGCAGCTCCGGACCCGGTGTAGCTTTCTTT. Translated, this is CASSSGPGVAFF.